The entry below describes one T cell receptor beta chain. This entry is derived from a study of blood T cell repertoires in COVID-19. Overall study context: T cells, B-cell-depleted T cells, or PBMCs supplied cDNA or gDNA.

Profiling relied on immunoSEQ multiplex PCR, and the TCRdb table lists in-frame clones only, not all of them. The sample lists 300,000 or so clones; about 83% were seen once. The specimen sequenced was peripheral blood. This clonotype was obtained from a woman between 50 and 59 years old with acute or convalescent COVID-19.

CDR3 amino acids: CASSVPQGDGRMGSPLHF. The CDR3 region has the DNA TGTGCCAGCAGTGTACCACAGGGCGATGGAAGGATGGGTTCACCCCTCCACTTT. J is TRBJ1-6 and V is TRBV2; possibly TRBD1 for D (6 bases). Per germline, CDR1 SNHLY and CDR2 FYNNEI. The V gene lost 4 bases and the J gene lost 9 bases, with 25 bases spanning the gap. The CDR3 sequence is 18 residues long. Based on the CDR3 plus reference TRBV2 and TRBJ1-6, the full variable domain is EPEVTQTPSHQVTQMGQEVILRCVPISNHLYFYWYRQILGQKVEFLVSFYNNEISEKSEIFDDQFSVERPDGSNFTLKIRSTKLEDSAMYFCASSVPQGDGRMGSPLHFGNGTRLTVT.